This TCR beta chain was identified in a study of shared clonotypes between healthy human individuals. In the case of this clone: Its target is not known.

Generated by immunoSEQ multiplex PCR, the TCRdb table keeps only in-frame clones and is missing some. The table has nearly 600,000 clones, less than 97% seen once. Terminally differentiated effector memory CD45RA+ cells were excluded from the naive CD8 cells, which were CD45RO-negative and positively selected for CCR7. Trimming removed 6 bases at V and 2 bases at J, with 11 bases between. The CDR3 spans 13 residues. CDR1 is SGHVS and CDR2 is FQNEAQ in the germline V gene. Study results and caveats: Around 4.7% of naive CD4 clonotypes were shared across a few donors.

The V and J genes are TRBV7-8 and TRBJ2-7; either TRBD1 or TRBD2 may supply D (5 bases each). The source material was naive CD8+ T cells sorted from blood. This receptor was taken from a woman aged 25-40 years in good health. The DNA of the CDR3 is TGTGCCAGCAGTTGGGACCCGGCCTACGAGCAGTACTTC. Translated, it gives CASSWDPAYEQYF.